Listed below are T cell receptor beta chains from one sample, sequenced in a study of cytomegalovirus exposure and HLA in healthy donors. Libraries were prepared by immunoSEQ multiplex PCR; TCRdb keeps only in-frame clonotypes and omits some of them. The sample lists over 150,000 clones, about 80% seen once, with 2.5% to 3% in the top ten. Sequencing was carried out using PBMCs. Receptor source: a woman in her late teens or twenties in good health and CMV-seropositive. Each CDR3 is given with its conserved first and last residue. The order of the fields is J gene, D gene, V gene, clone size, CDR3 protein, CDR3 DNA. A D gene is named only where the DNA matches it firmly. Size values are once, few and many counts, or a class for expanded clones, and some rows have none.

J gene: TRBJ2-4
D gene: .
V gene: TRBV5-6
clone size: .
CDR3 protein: CASSLVDSKNIQYF
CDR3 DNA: TGTGCCAGCAGCTTGGTTGACTCCAAAAACATTCAGTACTTC

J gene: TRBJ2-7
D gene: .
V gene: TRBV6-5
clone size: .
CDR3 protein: CASSFRQEQYF
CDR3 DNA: TGTGCCAGCAGTTTTCGACAAGAGCAGTACTTC

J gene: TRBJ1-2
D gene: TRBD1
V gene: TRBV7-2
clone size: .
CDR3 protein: CASTERDSYGYTF
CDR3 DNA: TGTGCCAGCACCGAACGGGACAGCTATGGCTACACCTTC

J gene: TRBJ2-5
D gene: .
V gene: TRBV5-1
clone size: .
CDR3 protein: CASSWGLREETQYF
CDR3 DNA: TGCGCCAGCAGCTGGGGACTCCGGGAGGAGACCCAGTACTTC

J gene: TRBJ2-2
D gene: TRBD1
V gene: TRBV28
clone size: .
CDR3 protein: CASSLGGTGSVGELFF
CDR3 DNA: TGTGCCAGCAGTTTAGGCGGGACAGGGTCGGTCGGGGAGCTGTTTTTT

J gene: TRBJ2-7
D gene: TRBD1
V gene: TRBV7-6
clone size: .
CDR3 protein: CASSFGQGNDEQYF
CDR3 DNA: TGTGCCAGCAGCTTTGGACAGGGTAACGACGAGCAGTACTTC

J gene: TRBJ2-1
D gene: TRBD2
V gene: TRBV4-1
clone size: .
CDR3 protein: CASSHLTRGERGNEQFF
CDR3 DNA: TGCGCCAGCAGCCATCTCACGCGGGGGGAGAGGGGCAATGAGCAGTTCTTC

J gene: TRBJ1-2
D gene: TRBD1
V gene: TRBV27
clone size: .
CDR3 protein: CASSPSGGQGSYGYTF
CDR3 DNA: TGTGCCAGCAGTCCCTCGGGCGGACAGGGGAGCTATGGCTACACCTTC

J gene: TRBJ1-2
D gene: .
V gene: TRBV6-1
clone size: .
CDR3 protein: CASSEAVGFGYTF
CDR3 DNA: TGTGCCAGCAGTGAGGCGGTCGGGTTCGGCTACACCTTC

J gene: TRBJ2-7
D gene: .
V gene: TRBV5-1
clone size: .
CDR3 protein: CASSLDRRSYEQYF
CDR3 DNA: TGCGCCAGCAGCTTGGACAGGCGCTCCTACGAGCAGTACTTC

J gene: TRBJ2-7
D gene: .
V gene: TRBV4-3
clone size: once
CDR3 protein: CASSQDLQPRSSYEQYF
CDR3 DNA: TGCGCCAGCAGCCAAGATCTACAGCCCCGTTCCTCCTACGAGCAGTACTTC

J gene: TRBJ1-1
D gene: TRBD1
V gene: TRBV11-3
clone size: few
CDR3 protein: CASSLDGRQGSSEAFF
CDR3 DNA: TGTGCCAGCAGCTTAGATGGGAGACAGGGATCATCTGAAGCTTTCTTT